The next 3 T cell receptor beta chains were all read from a single sample in a study of tumor and adjacent non-tumor tissue in lung cancer. A modified ARM-PCR protocol with three rounds of nested PCR amplified TCRbeta. Each CDR3 protein is one row after TCRdb ran MiXCR on the multiplex PCR reads. Among about 93,000 distinct CDR3 sequences, roughly 66% were seen once, and the ten largest hold approximately 20%. The template was RNA from unsorted bulk tissue. Input material: lung tumor tissue. The source is a man in his sixties with non-small cell lung cancer.

Concerning this clonotype itself: One end of the junction does not line up with germline, which may come from a read error. The chain has TRBV6-5 and TRBJ2-3; the match to TRBD2 covers 7 bases. The CDR3 runs to 16 residues. Looked up from germline, CDR1 is MNHEY and CDR2 is SVGAGI. The CDR3, as DNA: TGTGTCAGCATGTCTACGGGGGGTTCGAGCACAGATATGCAGTATTTT. Translated, it gives CVSMSTGGSSTDMQYF.

Remarks on this clonotype: One end of the junction is discordant with germline, which a read error may explain. The chain recombines TRBV5-6 with TRBJ1-2; D is perhaps TRBD1 (5 bases). The CDR3 has 13 amino acids. CDR1 and CDR2 from the germline V gene are SGHDT and YYEEEE. DNA for the CDR3: TGTGACAGCACCCTTGGGCAGGGCACTGGCTACACCTTC. The encoded protein is CDSTLGQGTGYTF. Full variable domain (remainder filled in from reference TRBV5-6 and TRBJ1-2): DAGVTQSPTHLIKTRGQQVTLRCSPKSGHDTVSWYQQALGQGPQFIFQYYEEEERQRGNFPDRFSGHQFPNYSSELNVNALLLGDSALYLCDSTLGQGTGYTFGSGTRLTVV.

About this clonotype: A read error is possible here, since a much larger clone lies one base away. The chain recombines TRBV27 with TRBJ1-2; 8 bases fit TRBD1. Losses at the gene ends were 5 bases for V and 3 bases for J; bases not matched to a gene: 11. The CDR3 contains 16 residues. Germline CDR1 and CDR2: MNHEY and SMNVEV (reference sequence). CDR3 loop: CASSPYRTGIDYGYTF. CDR3 in DNA: TGTGCCAGCAGTCCCTACCGGACAGGGATAGACTATGGCTACACCTTC.